Listed below are T cell receptor beta chains from one sample, sequenced in a study of CD4 and CD8 cells across lung adenocarcinoma regions. TCRdb itself ran the PCR reads through MiXCR, one entry per CDR3 protein. Seen here are approximately 8,400 distinct CDR3 sequences, roughly 52% observed once, and the top ten hold roughly 20%. Sequences were obtained from CD8+ T cells from the center of a lung tumor. The receptors here all came from a female donor with lung adenocarcinoma. The CD4 and CD8 labels of this study may be unreliable. CDR3s include the opening cysteine and the closing phenylalanine or tryptophan. The D gene is left open where the match is weak. Not all rows give a size; the values are once, few, many and, for expanded clones, a class.

v_call	clone_size	j_call	d_call	cdr3_aa	cdr3_nt
TRBV6-4	.	TRBJ2-7	.	CASSDSGGPSTDTQYF	TGTGCCAGCAGTGACTCTGGCGGCCCTAGCACAGATACGCAGTACTTC
TRBV9	.	TRBJ2-3	.	CASSVDPPDTQYF	TGTGCCAGCAGCGTAGACCCTCCAGATACGCAGTATTTT
TRBV6-5	medium-sized	TRBJ2-1	.	CASSYQQLDIDEQFF	TGTGCCAGCAGTTACCAACAACTAGATATCGATGAGCAGTTCTTC
TRBV4-1	.	TRBJ2-5	TRBD2	CASSQDRSGGGTQYF	TGCGCCAGCAGCCAAGATCGATCGGGCGGGGGGACCCAGTACTTC
TRBV11-2	.	TRBJ2-3	.	CAGPGGRDQDTQYF	TGTGCGGGGCCCGGGGGACGTGACCAAGATACGCAGTACTTT
TRBV7-2	.	TRBJ2-7	.	CASSSYLRKDTQYF	TGTGCCAGCAGCTCCTATTTGCGCAAAGATACGCAGTACTTC
TRBV7-2	medium-sized	TRBJ2-1	.	CASSSAGGRVTNEQFF	TGTGCCAGCAGCTCCGCAGGGGGGAGGGTTACAAATGAGCAGTTCTTC
TRBV6-5	.	TRBJ2-1	.	CASSYSPAREQFF	TGTGCCAGCAGTTACTCTCCAGCCAGGGAGCAGTTCTTC
TRBV7-6	.	TRBJ2-4	.	CASSSPGGGGGDQDTQYF	TGTGCCAGCAGCTCCCCGGGGGGCGGGGGCGGTGACCAAGACACCCAGTACTTC
TRBV6-5	.	TRBJ1-2	TRBD1	CASSYYGQGNYGYTF	TGTGCCAGCAGTTACTATGGACAGGGAAACTATGGCTACACCTTC
TRBV27	many	TRBJ2-7	TRBD1	CASSQRTGGYEQYF	TGTGCCAGCAGTCAACGGACAGGGGGCTACGAGCAGTACTTC
TRBV7-7	.	TRBJ2-7	.	CARSLGLGATDTQYF	TGTGCCCGCAGCTTAGGGCTTGGTGCCACAGACACGCAGTACTTC
TRBV6-5	.	TRBJ2-1	.	CASSSIAEGNEQFF	TGTGCCAGCAGTTCGATCGCTGAGGGGAATGAGCAGTTCTTC
TRBV11-2	many	TRBJ1-3	.	CASSLVKGNTIYF	TGTGCCAGCAGCTTAGTCAAGGGAAACACCATATATTTT
TRBV6-5	.	TRBJ2-5	.	CASSYSVADTQYF	TGTGCCAGCAGTTACTCCGTAGCCGATACCCAGTACTTC
TRBV7-3	once	TRBJ2-2	TRBD2	CASSSGGQASTGELYF	TGTGCCAGCAGCTCGGGGGGGCAGGCGAGCACCGGGGAGCTGTATTTT
TRBV7-2	.	TRBJ2-1	TRBD2	CASSLEGGGDEQFF	TGTGCCAGCAGCTTAGAGGGCGGGGGTGATGAGCAGTTCTTC
TRBV7-3	.	TRBJ2-3	.	CAGSGGRGPETQYF	TGTGCGGGCAGTGGGGGGCGTGGCCCAGAGACGCAGTATTTT
TRBV5-4	.	TRBJ2-5	TRBD1	CASGPARGRDEQYF	TGTGCCAGCGGGCCCGCCAGGGGGCGGGATGAGCAGTACTTC
TRBV7-3	.	TRBJ2-3	.	CASSPNTGRLTETQYF	TGTGCCAGCAGCCCTAACACAGGCCGTCTCACAGAGACCCAGTACTTT
TRBV5-1	many	TRBJ2-2	TRBD1	CASEIGTGFTGELFF	TGCGCCAGCGAGATCGGGACAGGGTTCACCGGGGAGCTGTTTTTT
TRBV12-3/TRBV12-4	.	TRBJ2-2	TRBD2	CASRKAGGPNTDAQFF	TGTGCCAGCAGAAAAGCGGGGGGTCCGAACACCGATGCGCAGTTTTTT
TRBV6-4	medium-sized	TRBJ2-3	TRBD2	CASSESGGPDTQYF	TGTGCCAGCAGTGAATCGGGGGGGCCAGATACGCAGTATTTT
TRBV7-2	medium-sized	TRBJ2-1	TRBD2	CASSLFGLAGGREQFF	TGTGCCAGCAGCTTATTTGGACTAGCGGGAGGGAGAGAGCAGTTCTTC
TRBV11-1	.	TRBJ2-7	TRBD1	CGRGLWGPGPETQYF	TGTGGCAGGGGGTTATGGGGCCCAGGCCCAGAGACGCAGTACTTC
TRBV13	.	TRBJ2-5	TRBD1	CASSLGTGRQETQYF	TGTGCCAGCAGCCTCGGGACAGGGAGGCAAGAGACCCAGTACTTC
TRBV6-5	.	TRBJ2-3	.	CASSYSFAETQYF	TGTGCCAGCAGTTACTCCTTCGCCGAGACGCAGTATTTC
TRBV27	few	TRBJ2-6	.	CASSFYSPGANVLNF	TGTGCCAGCAGTTTCTACAGCCCTGGGGCCAACGTCCTGAATTTC
TRBV6-1	medium-sized	TRBJ1-5	.	CASREGLSGNQPQHF	TGTGCCAGCAGGGAAGGACTCTCGGGGAATCAGCCCCAGCATTTT
TRBV10-3	medium-sized	TRBJ1-2	.	CAISVLPPGLYYGYTF	TGTGCCATCAGTGTCCTCCCCCCGGGACTGTACTATGGCTACACCTTC
TRBV7-2	.	TRBJ2-7	.	CASSLRGLWTDSYEQYF	TGTGCCAGCAGCCTAAGAGGACTTTGGACAGACTCCTACGAGCAGTACTTC
TRBV7-2	.	TRBJ2-4	.	CGSLAGDIQYF	TGTGGCAGCCTAGCCGGGGACATTCAGTACTTC
TRBV10-3	.	TRBJ2-4	.	CAGNGGRDQETQYF	TGTGCGGGGAACGGGGGCCGAGACCAAGAGACTCAGTACTTC
TRBV5-8	.	TRBJ2-5	.	CASSSARETQYF	TGTGCCAGCAGCTCCGCTCGGGAGACCCAGTACTTC
TRBV7-6	many	TRBJ2-5	TRBD1	CASSLDRVRSTQYF	TGTGCCAGCAGCCTGGACAGGGTCCGGAGTACCCAGTACTTC
TRBV6-1	.	TRBJ2-5	TRBD2	CASNQGLAKETQYF	TGTGCCAGCAACCAGGGACTAGCCAAAGAGACCCAGTACTTC
TRBV7-3	.	TRBJ2-1	TRBD2	CASSLIAGALDEQFF	TGTGCCAGCAGCTTAATTGCGGGAGCATTGGATGAGCAGTTCTTC
TRBV12-2	.	TRBJ2-2	.	CVLGLEAVSTGTLFF	TGTGTCCTGGGCTTGGAGGCTGTGAGCACAGGTACGCTGTTTTTT
TRBV6-1	few	TRBJ2-5	TRBD2	CASSEVSAGGWGEQYF	TGTGCCAGCAGTGAGGTCTCAGCGGGGGGGTGGGGTGAGCAGTACTTC
TRBV30	.	TRBJ2-7	.	CAWRGTWDHYEQYF	TGTGCCTGGAGGGGAACGTGGGATCACTACGAGCAGTACTTC
TRBV5-3	.	TRBJ2-4	.	CASSGRRAKNIQYF	TGCGCCAGCTCGGGGCGGCGCGCGAAAAACATTCAGTACTTT
TRBV12-3/TRBV12-4	once	TRBJ2-3	.	CASSGGRAEDTQYF	TGTGCCAGCAGCGGTGGGCGGGCTGAAGATACGCAGTATTTC
TRBV6-1	large	TRBJ2-1	.	CASSDQVRGILGSYNEQFF	TGTGCCAGCAGTGATCAGGTCAGGGGCATTCTTGGCTCCTACAATGAGCAGTTCTTC
TRBV10-2	.	TRBJ2-1	TRBD1	CASSDLQGAGEQFF	TGCGCCAGCAGTGACCTACAGGGGGCAGGTGAGCAGTTCTTC
TRBV6-6	medium-sized	TRBJ2-7	TRBD1	CASSWGTDPYEQYF	TGTGCCAGCAGTTGGGGGACAGATCCCTACGAGCAGTACTTC
TRBV12-3/TRBV12-4	many	TRBJ1-3	TRBD1	CASRPYRGLSGNTIYF	TGTGCCAGCAGGCCGTACAGGGGGCTCTCTGGAAACACCATATATTTT
TRBV6-1	.	TRBJ2-5	TRBD2	CASRGTSGRDIPGEQYF	TGTGCCAGCAGAGGGACTAGCGGGAGGGATATCCCCGGGGAGCAGTACTTC
TRBV7-8	medium-sized	TRBJ2-7	.	CASSLLDPAAGYEQYF	TGTGCCAGCAGCTTATTGGATCCAGCTGCGGGCTATGAGCAGTACTTC
TRBV12-3/TRBV12-4	many	TRBJ2-2	.	CASSFNEVLFF	TGTGCCAGCAGTTTTAACGAGGTGCTGTTTTTT
TRBV12-3/TRBV12-4	.	TRBJ2-5	.	CASSLAGGQNEQYF	TGTGCCAGCAGTTTAGCGGGAGGCCAGAATGAGCAGTACTTC
TRBV12-3/TRBV12-4	.	TRBJ2-3	.	CASSVLGAKDTQYF	TGTGCCAGCAGTGTGCTGGGAGCGAAAGATACGCAGTATTTT
TRBV20-1	.	TRBJ2-7	.	CSAGGGQGAYEQYF	TGCAGTGCTGGGGGGGGCCAGGGGGCCTACGAGCAGTACTTC
TRBV6-1	.	TRBJ1-5	.	CASTETGNNQPHHF	TGTGCCAGCACCGAGACCGGTAACAATCAGCCCCACCACTTT
TRBV10-3	.	TRBJ2-3	.	CAAELAGRVTDTQYF	TGTGCCGCGGAGCTCGCCGGCAGAGTAACAGATACGCAGTACTTT
TRBV27	once	TRBJ2-4	.	CASGLGTGGEDTQYF	TGTGCCAGCGGCTTGGGGACGGGGGGCGAGGATACGCAGTACTTC
TRBV19	.	TRBJ2-1	.	CASSSWDGPYEQFF	TGTGCCAGTAGTTCCTGGGACGGACCCTACGAGCAGTTCTTC
TRBV12-3/TRBV12-4	once	TRBJ2-5	TRBD2	CAGRGGGAGETQYF	TGTGCGGGCCGCGGGGGGGGGGCTGGAGAGACGCAGTACTTC
TRBV6-1	.	TRBJ2-3	.	CGSKLSDRVKDMQYF	TGTGGCAGCAAGCTATCCGACAGAGTCAAAGATATGCAGTACTTT
TRBV11-3	.	TRBJ2-1	.	CASSKSGNEQFF	TGTGCCAGCAGCAAGAGTGGGAATGAGCAGTTCTTC
TRBV10-3	.	TRBJ2-4	.	CAGNGGLAQDIQYF	TGTGCCGGGAACGGGGGCCTAGCCCAAGACATTCAGTACTTC